This note documents a single TCR beta chain sequence. Its cognate antigen is unknown. Those who donated, Caucasian adults without exception, all lived in Nashville, Tennessee. Produced via immunoSEQ multiplex PCR; TCRdb's table is partial and in-frame only. The top ten clones hold approximately 1.2% of a sample with approximately 1,500,000 clones, 96% of them seen once. The sample originates from a study of shared clonotypes between healthy human individuals. Study conclusions and caveats: Shared clonotypes across all four donors exceeded non-shared ones in generation probability. Naive subsets tended to show greater estimated richness than memory subsets.

Trimming pared 4 bases from V and 2 bases from J, leaving 16 bases between. Germline V CDR1 and CDR2: SGHRS, YFSETQ. CDR3 size: 16 residues. Sequenced input: naive CD4+ T cells sorted from blood. The sample's subset: CD45RA+ positively selected. This clonotype was obtained from a young man in good health. V and J are TRBV5-1 and TRBJ2-1; maybe TRBD1 (5 bases). The CDR3 protein is CASSPLGQVAYNEQFF. The CDR3 DNA reads TGCGCCAGCAGCCCTCTCGGACAAGTCGCCTACAATGAGCAGTTCTTC.